This T cell receptor beta chain was recovered during a study of blood T cells in healthy people across ages (dated by TCRdb to between 2015 and 2016). Regarding the study in general: Template switching captured roughly one uniquely barcoded TCR beta cDNA molecule per two T cells in model experiments. Two additional independent replicas of 1 million unique cDNA reads from the same blood draw were analyzed for two donors (one aged 18 to 30 and one aged 80 or older). The study measured age-related changes in TCR beta repertoire diversity using deep sequencing normalized with unique cDNA molecular identifiers. The donors were divided into four age groups: young (average approximately 16 years), middle-aged (approximately 41), aged (approximately 64) and long-lived (around 80). Summary of the overall study and its limitations: Observed TCR beta diversity correlated strongly with the percentage of naive T cells measured by flow cytometry. As age increased, observed TCR beta diversity per million T cells dropped in a roughly linear way, and a significant reduction was already evident by age 40. The long-lived group showed more naive CD4+ T cells, fewer expanded clones and increased TCR diversity than the aged group, suggesting age selection. Because profiling used bulk unsorted PBMCs, naive and antigen-experienced compartments could not be compared conclusively. Because the CMV infection status of the donors was unknown, age-related changes in expanded clonotypes may potentially have been confounded. Estimates of total diversity based on one million sequenced T cells were considered lower bounds and underestimates.

The CDR3 numbers 13 residues from cysteine through phenylalanine. Only CDR3 DNA is held: 39 bases, read in frame from base 1. At the junction V is shortened by 3 bases and J by 4 bases, with 4 bases in between. Sequences MNHNS (CDR1) and SASEGT (CDR2) are obtained from the germline V gene. The library was produced with 5' RACE. Instrument used: Illumina HiSeq 2500. The second PCR ran for about 6 to 12 cycles and used a J-beta primer mix along with a sample-barcoded 5' primer. A template-switch 5' adaptor carrying 12 random nucleotides introduced a unique molecular identifier onto each TCR beta cDNA molecule. Each sample yielded at least 2.5 million CDR3-containing paired-end reads. First-strand cDNA synthesis was performed from all RNA using the Mint cDNA synthesis kit, with priming by a TRBC-specific oligonucleotide. Following uracil-DNA glycosylase treatment, a first 18-cycle PCR with universal primers M1SS and BC2_uni_R was performed on all cDNA. The study's processing was this. Each sample was normalized by randomly selecting 1 million high-quality reads, each carrying a distinct molecular identifier. Reads with shared molecular identifiers were discarded instead of being binned into consensus sequences. MiTCR, run with a Q25 quality threshold and the strictest error-elimination algorithm, handled CDR3 identification, clonotype clustering and error correction. A nonparametric unseen species model with Euler transformation was used to estimate lower-bound total TCR beta diversity. TCRdb applied fastp at Q25 and MiXCR to the public reads, then kept only in-frame beta chains. Rows with one shared CDR3 protein collapse into an entry with the most common genes and DNA. What appears here as the V and J calls and clone size reflects TCRdb's work, not the paper's. The sample table shows 750,000 to 950,000 distinct CDR3 sequences, and roughly 24% are seen once. 2.5% to 3.5% of the sample rests with the top ten.

On this clonotype: No cognate antigen has been identified for it. Per-base quality was not reported, and no clone a single base away is much larger than it.

The approximately 39 donors, aged roughly 6 to 100 years, were systemically healthy Caucasian individuals from Russia. Approximately 9 milliliters of peripheral blood were collected from each donor into EDTA-treated Vacutainer tubes. Ficoll-Paque density-gradient centrifugation was used to isolate PBMCs, with at least 6.5 million obtained per sample. Total RNA was extracted from PBMCs with Trizol reagent, with at least 6 micrograms obtained per sample. For every donor, flow cytometry on a PBMC aliquot measured the percentage of naive CD45RAhigh/CD27high T cells. This sample was also put to use in a study of T cells of mothers and their children. Looking at the second paper: The donors were nine systemically healthy Caucasian individuals, made up of three mothers and their six children. cDNA synthesis used all of the extracted RNA, with roughly 1.5 ug of RNA in each 15 ul reaction. In the second PCR, the M1S primer added sample barcodes and 2-4 random nucleotides. Over 8.5 million TCR beta CDR3 reads were obtained for each mother, and approximately 3.2 million reads were obtained for each child. Thymic selection similarly shapes TCR recombination output in related and unrelated pairs, with minor effect from inherited differences. Normalized repertoire overlap was always found to be slightly, but never significantly, higher in related mother-child pairs than in unrelated mother-child pairs. Persistent microchimeric T cell clones were not detected, at a sensitivity of 95 to 100 clones per million clonotypes. The study used deep NGS to compare TCR beta repertoires of mothers and children, seeking features distinguishing related mother-child pairs from unrelated individuals. The mean age was roughly 44 +/- 4 years for the mothers and approximately 11 +/- 4 years for the children. After adapter ligation was performed with NEBNext reagents, the libraries were sequenced on an Illumina HiSeq 2000 with 100+100 nt paired-end reads. To prevent cross-contamination, the mother and child libraries were prepared a month apart and were sequenced in separate runs. Between roughly 500,000 and 2,300,000 distinct TCR beta clonotypes were identified per donor. Naive TCR beta clonotypes were estimated from low-frequency clonotypes matched to each donor's FACS-determined naive share, without sorting.

The TCR was taken from a boy younger than 18 in good health. The sequencing input was blood. This receptor chain uses TRBV6-1 and TRBJ1-6; the D gene cannot be named for sure. The CDR3 region has the sequence CASSDAYNSPLHF. The DNA is TGTGCCAGCAGTGACGCGTATAATTCACCCCTCCACTTT.